This T cell receptor beta chain was captured by sequencing in a study of OX40 agonist ivuxolimab in advanced cancers. For the study at large: Patients enrolled in dose escalation were diagnosed with hepatocellular carcinoma, melanoma, renal cell or head and neck cancer.

The method was immunoSEQ multiplex PCR; TCRdb's version includes in-frame clones alone and lacks a portion of them. The data show about 65,000 clones, around 87% seen once. Per germline, CDR1 SGHRS and CDR2 YFSETQ. V was trimmed by 1 base and J by 5 bases, leaving 7 bases between them. The CDR3 has 12 amino acids. Remarks on this clone: The target antigen is unknown.

Study-wide points: The expanded peripheral T cells' antigen specificity was not determined. Some patients without response likewise showed low normalized clonal expansion. Clonal expansion among partial responders at 0.1-3.0 mg/kg ranked near the lowest.

The gene calls are TRBV5-1 and TRBJ2-7, with D possibly being TRBD1 (5 bases). The material was CD4+ or CD8+ T cells sorted from blood, obtained in a trial of the OX40 agonist ivuxolimab. This receptor was obtained from an adult with an advanced solid tumor such as melanoma, head and neck, liver or kidney cancer. The CDR3 sequence is CASSLRQNEQYF. The CDR3 DNA reads TGCGCCAGCAGCTTGAGACAGAACGAGCAGTACTTC.